Following are 25 T cell receptor beta chains from one sample sequenced in a study of blood T cell repertoires in COVID-19. The protocol was immunoSEQ multiplex PCR, while the TCRdb copy is restricted to in-frame clones and leaves out a portion. Of 100,000 or so clones detected, 91% appear once; the ten largest clones hold around 16%. The sample taken for sequencing was peripheral blood. The receptors here all came from a man over 45 with acute or convalescent COVID-19.

V gene TRBV3-1 (or the pseudogene TRBV3-2) combines with J gene TRBJ1-4; possibly TRBD1 for D (6 bases). This CDR3 spans 15 amino acids. Per the germline V gene, CDR1 is LGHDT and CDR2 is YNNKEL (reference sequence). Trimming shortened V by 1 base and J by 7 bases, and 13 bases separated the two germline ends. Written as DNA, the CDR3 is TGTGCCAGCAGCCAAGGTCGGGGGGGCACTGAAAAACTGTTTTTT. It translates to CASSQGRGGTEKLFF.

The chain links TRBV7-3 to TRBJ2-7, with D maybe TRBD2 (5 bases). Deletions cut 5 bases from V and 0 bases from J, with 11 bases between. The CDR3 consists of 14 residues. Germline CDR1 and CDR2: SGHTA and FQGTGA. The CDR3 nucleotides read TGTGCCAGCAGCCGGGGTTGGGGCTCCTACGAGCAGTACTTC. Translation gives CASSRGWGSYEQYF.

This chain links TRBV5-1 with TRBJ2-1, with D possibly TRBD1 on 6 matching bases. V dropped 6 bases and J dropped 7 bases, with 11 bases sitting between them. The CDR3 has 12 amino acids. Germline assignment: CDR1 SGHRS and CDR2 YFSETQ. The CDR3 sequence is CASTDSKNEQFF. CDR3 sequence (DNA): TGCGCCAGCACGGACAGTAAAAATGAGCAGTTCTTC.

The chain recombines TRBV3-1 (or the pseudogene TRBV3-2) with TRBJ2-7, with 15 bases lining up with TRBD2. Trimming removed 2 bases from V and 6 bases from J; junction bases left unmatched: 5. CDR3 length equals 16 residues. In germline, CDR1 is LGHDT, CDR2 YNNKEL (reference sequence). The CDR3 nucleotides are TGTGCCAGCAGCCAAAGGACTAGCGGGGGGGAGGTCGAGCAGTACTTC. Residues: CASSQRTSGGEVEQYF.

DNA of the CDR3: TGCGCCAGCTCTCCCAGGGAGAACACTGAAGCTTTCTTT. This gives the protein CASSPRENTEAFF. The rearrangement uses TRBV5-1 and TRBJ1-1, with D tentatively TRBD1 (5 bases). This CDR3 spans 13 amino acids. CDR1 is SGHRS, CDR2 YFSETQ, per germline. V lost 7 bases to trimming and J lost 1 base, with 11 bases between them.

The chain is built from TRBV7-3 and TRBJ2-6, with 8 bases fitting TRBD1. The CDR3 loop spans 16 amino acids. Per the germline V gene, CDR1 is SGHTA and CDR2 is FQGTGA. V lost 5 bases to trimming and J lost 0 bases; unmatched junction nucleotides: 3. The CDR3 loop is CASSTTGASGANVLTF. CDR3 in DNA: TGTGCCAGCAGCACGACAGGGGCCTCTGGGGCCAACGTCCTGACTTTC.

This rearrangement joins TRBV5-1 to TRBJ2-5; TRBD2 aligns across 7 bases. Looked up from germline, CDR1 is SGHRS and CDR2 is YFSETQ. CDR3 length equals 14 residues. Trimming cost V 3 bases and J 1 base; bases outside gene matches: 3. CDR3 DNA: TGCGCCAGCAGCTCTTTAGCGGGCCAAGAGACCCAGTACTTC. This encodes CASSSLAGQETQYF.

The V and J genes are TRBV27 and TRBJ2-7, with a tentative D call TRBD2 (5 bases). The CDR3 length is 16 residues. V dropped 2 bases and J dropped 6 bases, with 20 bases sitting between them. CDR1 is MNHEY, CDR2 SMNVEV, per germline (reference sequence). The CDR3 DNA follows: TGTGCCAGCAGTTTAGGGATTGTGGGGAGTGGTGGCGAGCAGTACTTC. It codes for CASSLGIVGSGGEQYF.

This clone was found once. The chain is built from TRBV18 and TRBJ1-4; D gene ambiguous. The CDR3 is 15 amino acids. Germline CDR1 is KGHSH and CDR2 is LQKENI. Trimming shortened V by 3 bases and J by 4 bases, and 12 bases separated the two germline ends. CDR3 nucleotides: TGTGCCAGCTCACCTTCTACGGCGGATAATGAAAAACTGTTTTTT. This codes for CASSPSTADNEKLFF. The full variable domain, its missing parts supplied by reference TRBV18 and TRBJ1-4, is NAGVMQNPRHLVRRRGQEARLRCSPMKGHSHVYWYRQLPEEGLKFMVYLQKENIIDESGMPKERFSAEFPKEGPSILRIQQVVRGDSAAYFCASSPSTADNEKLFFGSGTQLSVL.

V gene TRBV18 combines with J gene TRBJ1-2; TRBD1 agrees at 12 bases. The CDR3 runs to 15 residues. CDR1 KGHSH and CDR2 LQKENI come from the germline V gene. Trimming took 5 bases from V and 5 from J; bases not matched to a gene: 6. The CDR3 coding sequence is TGTGCCAGCTCAGACGGGACAGGGGGCGCGTATGGCTACACCTTC. This encodes CASSDGTGGAYGYTF.

The V gene is TRBV11-2, the J gene TRBJ1-1; D not resolved. Germline lookup yields CDR1 SGHAT and CDR2 FQNNGV. Trimming stripped 3 bases from V and 6 bases from J, with 14 bases between. This CDR3 has 14 amino acids. The CDR3, as DNA: TGTGCCAGCAGCTTCGACGCACGAGGCTCTGAAGCTTTCTTT. Translating it yields CASSFDARGSEAFF.

The rearrangement links TRBV5-1 to TRBJ1-6; TRBD1 aligns across 10 bases. This CDR3 spans 17 amino acids. The germline gives CDR1 SGHRS, CDR2 YFSETQ. V was pared by 4 bases and J by 9 bases, with 13 bases of the junction left unmatched. The CDR3 nucleotides are TGCGCCAGCAGCGTGTCGACAGGGGGCAATATAGTTTCACCCCTCCACTTT. It is translated as CASSVSTGGNIVSPLHF.

The chain carries TRBV3-1 (or the pseudogene TRBV3-2) and TRBJ2-5, with D possibly being TRBD2 (6 bases). Deletions cut 7 bases from V and 2 bases from J, with 20 bases between. Per the germline V gene, CDR1 is LGHDT and CDR2 is YNNKEL (reference sequence). The CDR3 length is 16 residues. DNA of the CDR3: TGTGCCAGCACCCTGGGACTTGGCGGCCTTCAAGAGACCCAGTACTTC. Its protein is CASTLGLGGLQETQYF.

V and J are TRBV6-2 or TRBV6-3 and TRBJ1-2; a weak D match, TRBD1 (5 bases). The CDR3 is made up of 14 amino acids. Looked up from germline, CDR1 is MNHEY and CDR2 is SVGEGT. Trimming shortened V by 2 bases and J by 3 bases, and 10 bases separated the two germline ends. CDR3 sequence (DNA): TGTGCCAGCAGTTACGGGACTGCGGACTATGGCTACACCTTC. This sequence encodes CASSYGTADYGYTF.

The chain is built from TRBV5-1 and TRBJ2-7, with TRBD1 matching 10 bases. The ends lost 2 bases at V and 3 bases at J; junction bases unmatched: 2. There are 14 residues in the CDR3. Germline CDR1 is SGHRS and CDR2 is YFSETQ. The CDR3 is CASSFRDRGYEQYF. CDR3 nucleotide sequence: TGCGCCAGCAGCTTCCGGGACAGGGGCTACGAGCAGTACTTC.

The chain employs TRBV7-9 and TRBJ2-5, with D maybe TRBD1 (7 bases). The closer fit of TRBJ2-4 to the DNA end suggests the J call may be wrong. Germline lookup yields CDR1 SEHNR and CDR2 FQNEAQ (reference sequence). The CDR3 runs to 14 residues. The CDR3 bases are TGTGCCAGCAGCTTAGAGGCGGGACAGCGCATTCAGTACTTC. As protein: CASSLEAGQRIQYF.

The chain uses TRBV12-3 or TRBV12-4 and TRBJ2-7; D perhaps matches TRBD1 (6 bases). V lost 5 bases to trimming and J lost 5 bases, with 13 bases between them. CDR3 length: 13 residues. DNA for the CDR3: TGTGCCAGCAGTCCCAGGGGTGACAACGAGCAGTACTTC. Translating gives CASSPRGDNEQYF.

The chain joins TRBV19 to TRBJ2-7; TRBD2 agrees at 7 bases. CDR3 length: 15 residues. V gave up 3 bases and J gave up 5 bases; unmatched junction bases: 10. Germline assignment: CDR1 LNHDA and CDR2 SQIVND (reference sequence). The CDR3 bases are TGTGCCAGTAGTATTTGGAGCGGGGCCCCCAACGAGCAGTACTTC. Protein: CASSIWSGAPNEQYF. Full variable domain (rest looked up from reference TRBV19 and TRBJ2-7): DGGITQSPKYLFRKEGQNVTLSCEQNLNHDAMYWYRQDPGQGLRLIYYSQIVNDFQKGDIAEGYSVSREKKESFPLTVTSAQKNPTAFYLCASSIWSGAPNEQYFGPGTRLTVT.

The chain uses TRBV5-5 and TRBJ1-1, with 10 positions matching TRBD1. The germline V gene has CDR1 SGHKS and CDR2 YYEKEE (reference sequence). V lost 0 bases to trimming and J lost 5 bases; unmatched junction nucleotides: 13. CDR3 length: 18 amino acids. CDR3 DNA: TGTGCCAGCAGCTTGGGGGCCCTTCGGGACAGGGGTGCGACTGAAGCTTTCTTT. Translation: CASSLGALRDRGATEAFF. Full variable domain (remainder filled in from reference TRBV5-5 and TRBJ1-1): DAGVTQSPTHLIKTRGQQVTLRCSPISGHKSVSWYQQVLGQGPQFIFQYYEKEERGRGNFPDRFSARQFPNYSSELNVNALLLGDSALYLCASSLGALRDRGATEAFFGQGTRLTVV.

The chain has TRBV29-1 and TRBJ1-1; D gene ambiguous. With 0 bases removed from V and 0 bases from J, the gap between germline ends came to 17 bases. This CDR3 has 17 amino acids. The V gene's germline CDR1 is SQVTM and CDR2 ANQGSEA. The CDR3, as DNA: TGCAGCGTTGAAGATCTTAAGAGCTTCGTTATGAACACTGAAGCTTTCTTT. Its translation: CSVEDLKSFVMNTEAFF. Drawing the rest from reference TRBV29-1 and TRBJ1-1, the complete variable domain is SAVISQKPSRDICQRGTSLTIQCQVDSQVTMMFWYRQQPGQSLTLIATANQGSEATYESGFVIDKFPISRPNLTFSTLTVSNMSPEDSSIYLCSVEDLKSFVMNTEAFFGQGTRLTVV.

The chain recombines TRBV6-5 with TRBJ1-1; D perhaps matches TRBD1 (5 bases). The CDR3 contains 13 residues. Germline V gives CDR1 MNHEY, CDR2 SVGAGI. V was cut by 5 bases and J by 2 bases, with 9 bases left in between. The CDR3 loop is CASSRQFNTEAFF. CDR3 DNA: TGTGCCAGCAGTAGACAGTTCAACACTGAAGCTTTCTTT.

The chain has TRBV28 and TRBJ1-5; 9 positions match TRBD1. CDR3 length equals 15 residues. V gave up 5 bases and J gave up 4 bases; unmatched junction bases: 6. Germline loops: CDR1 MDHEN, CDR2 SYDVKM. The DNA for the CDR3 is TGTGCCAGCAGTGGGGGACAGGGAGGGAATCAGCCCCAGCATTTT. Its protein product is CASSGGQGGNQPQHF.

V and J are TRBV7-2 and TRBJ1-2, with D uncertain. V lost 6 bases, J lost 8 bases, and 19 bases lay in between. This CDR3 comprises 14 residues. Germline assignment: CDR1 SGHTA and CDR2 FQGNSA. The CDR3 sequence: CASRPNLGVGGYTF. In DNA form, the CDR3 reads TGTGCCAGCAGACCCAACCTCGGGGTGGGGGGCTACACCTTC.

The V call is TRBV28, the J call TRBJ1-3; 9 bases map to TRBD1. This CDR3 is 16 amino acids long. CDR1 and CDR2 from the germline V gene are MDHEN and SYDVKM. Trimming removed 6 bases from V and 5 bases from J; junction bases left unmatched: 11. CDR3 protein: CASSSPGQGNRNTIYF. CDR3 DNA sequence: TGTGCCAGCAGCTCCCCGGGACAGGGAAACCGAAACACCATATATTTT.

The J gene is TRBJ1-5, the V gene TRBV15; possible D gene TRBD1, 6 bases. V gave up 0 bases and J gave up 4 bases, with 19 bases separating them. The CDR3 length is 18 residues. Germline V gene sequence: CDR1 LNHNV, CDR2 YYDKDF (reference sequence). As DNA, the CDR3 is TGTGCCACCAGCAGAGATCGGGACACCCTCCACCTTAATCAGCCCCAGCATTTT. Protein product: CATSRDRDTLHLNQPQHF.